This is a list of T cell receptor beta chains from one sample in a study of T-cell memory formation after mild COVID-19. TCRdb re-analysed the 5' RACE reads in MiXCR, keeping a single row per CDR3 protein. The data hold approximately 99,000 distinct CDR3 sequences, with over 15% observed a single time. The sequencing sample was made of PBMCs or a T cell subset sorted from them (not recorded which). Receptors were obtained from a man between 18 and 35 years old who had mild COVID-19 (a few samples of this study predate the infection). Cell type and time point are not known. Both conserved end residues are part of each CDR3. A D gene is named only where the DNA matches it firmly. Expanded clones are given a class, and other clones once, few, many or no size at all.

cdr3_aa | cdr3_nt | d_call | j_call | clone_size | v_call | cdr3_length
CASSLQGGETQYF | TGTGCCAGCAGCTTACAGGGGGGGGAGACCCAGTACTTC | . | TRBJ2-5 | many | TRBV5-1 | 13
CASSLRTANTEAFF | TGTGCCAGCAGTTTAAGGACAGCAAACACTGAAGCTTTCTTT | . | TRBJ1-1 | few | TRBV27 | 14
CASSPVWRGNLGTDTQYF | TGTGCCAGCAGCCCGGTTTGGCGGGGTAACTTGGGCACAGATACGCAGTATTTT | . | TRBJ2-3 | . | TRBV7-6 | 18
CASRKHTGELFF | TGTGCCAGCAGAAAACACACCGGGGAGCTGTTTTTT | . | TRBJ2-2 | . | TRBV6-5 | 12
CASSVDSNANYGYTF | TGTGCCAGCAGCGTAGATTCGAACGCTAACTATGGCTACACCTTC | . | TRBJ1-2 | . | TRBV9 | 15
CASSQEWELAGGYTF | TGTGCCAGCAGCCAAGAATGGGAACTCGCGGGGGGCTACACCTTC | . | TRBJ1-2 | . | TRBV3-1 | 15
CSVSLLAGASETQYF | TGCAGCGTCTCCTTACTAGCGGGGGCCAGTGAGACCCAGTACTTC | TRBD2 | TRBJ2-5 | . | TRBV29-1 | 15
CASSQGGRRGASYNEQFF | TGCGCCAGCAGCCAAGGGGGGCGAAGGGGAGCCTCCTACAATGAGCAGTTCTTC | . | TRBJ2-1 | many | TRBV4-1 | 18
CASSTTLRSPLHF | TGTGCCAGCAGCACAACACTACGATCACCCCTCCACTTT | . | TRBJ1-6 | few | TRBV7-3 | 13
CASSFPDYGYTF | TGTGCCAGCAGCTTCCCTGACTATGGCTACACCTTC | . | TRBJ1-2 | . | TRBV5-5 | 12
CASSRDPNYNSPLHF | TGTGCCAGCTCACGAGATCCGAATTACAATTCACCCCTCCACTTT | . | TRBJ1-6 | few | TRBV18 | 15
CSAAGTSIRSSYNEQFF | TGCAGTGCTGCCGGGACTAGCATACGTAGCTCCTACAATGAGCAGTTCTTC | TRBD2 | TRBJ2-1 | . | TRBV20-1 | 17
CSAREVEETQYF | TGCAGTGCTAGAGAGGTTGAAGAGACCCAGTACTTC | . | TRBJ2-5 | . | TRBV20-1 | 12